This TCR beta chain comes out of a study of blood T cells in healthy people across ages (dated by TCRdb to about 2015). With regard to the full study: Template switching captured roughly one uniquely barcoded TCR beta cDNA molecule per two T cells in model experiments. The study measured age-related changes in TCR beta repertoire diversity using deep sequencing normalized with unique cDNA molecular identifiers. Donors were grouped into four age groups: young (average 16 years), middle-aged (roughly 40), aged (around 60) and long-lived (approximately 78). For two donors (one aged 18 to 30 and one aged 80 or older), the study analyzed two additional independent replicas of 1 million unique cDNA reads from the same blood draw. The research as a whole found: Estimates of total diversity based on one million sequenced T cells were considered lower bounds and underestimates. Conclusive comparison of naive and antigen-experienced compartments was prevented by the profiling of bulk unsorted PBMCs. A strong correlation was found between observed TCR beta diversity and the percentage of naive T cells measured by flow cytometry. Observed TCR beta diversity per million T cells fell roughly linearly with age, and a significant reduction was already apparent by age roughly 41. Because the CMV infection status of the donors was unknown, age-related changes in expanded clonotypes may potentially have been confounded. Compared with the aged group, the long-lived group had more naive CD4+ T cells, fewer expanded clones and increased TCR diversity, suggesting age selection.

V is reduced by 0 bases and J by 9 bases, leaving a spacing of 17 bases between them. The germline V gene (reference sequence) supplies CDR1 DFQATT and CDR2 SNEGSKA. The CDR3 runs 15 residues from the cysteine to the phenylalanine. Solely the CDR3 DNA is kept, with 45 bases framed from the first base. The library was generated by 5' RACE. TCRdb records Illumina HiSeq 2500 as the sequencer. A second roughly 7 to 12 cycle PCR used a sample-barcoded 5' primer and a J-beta primer mix. Each TCR beta cDNA molecule received a unique molecular identifier from a template-switch 5' adaptor carrying 12 random nucleotides. At least 2.5 million CDR3-containing paired-end reads were obtained from each sample. The Mint cDNA synthesis kit, primed by a TRBC-specific oligonucleotide, was used to synthesize first-strand cDNA from all RNA. All cDNA was treated with uracil-DNA glycosylase and then went through a first 18-cycle PCR with the universal primers M1SS and BC2_uni_R. Processing in the source paper ran as follows. Each sample was normalized by randomly selecting 1 million high-quality reads, each carrying a distinct molecular identifier. Reads with shared molecular identifiers were discarded instead of being binned into consensus sequences. MiTCR, run with a Q25 quality threshold and the strictest error-elimination algorithm, handled CDR3 identification, clonotype clustering and error correction. A nonparametric unseen species model with Euler transformation was used to estimate lower-bound total TCR beta diversity. The raw public reads went through TCRdb reprocessing: fastp at Q25, MiXCR clone calling, in-frame beta chains kept. Each entry is one CDR3 protein sequence, shown with its most common DNA and genes. The V and J calls here are based on TCRdb, not the publication. For this sample the table gives about 930,000 distinct CDR3 sequences, of which about 29% were detected only once. The ten largest account for roughly 10% of the sample.

Remarks on this clonotype: Its specific antigen is unknown. Per-base quality was not reported, and no clone a single base away is much larger than it.

Systemically healthy Caucasian individuals from Russia, some 36 in total and aged about 6 to 100 years, were included as donors. Each donor gave about 9.7 milliliters of peripheral blood, drawn into EDTA-treated Vacutainer tubes. Ficoll-Paque density-gradient centrifugation was used to isolate PBMCs, with at least 6.5 million per sample. Total RNA, at least 6 micrograms per sample, was extracted from PBMCs with Trizol reagent. The percentages of naive CD45RAhigh/CD27high T cells were determined by flow cytometry on a PBMC aliquot from every donor. Separately, the same data were catalogued under a study of T cells of mothers and their children. Drawing on the second study: Nine systemically healthy Caucasian individuals, comprising three mothers and their six children, were included as donors. cDNA synthesis consumed the entire amount of extracted RNA, loaded at about 1.5 ug RNA in each 15 ul reaction. In the second PCR, the M1S primer added sample barcodes and 2-4 random nucleotides. Each mother yielded over 9.5 million TCR beta CDR3 reads and each child 3 million or so reads. In both related and unrelated pairs, thymic selection shapes the output of TCR recombination in a similar way, with inherited differences having only a minor effect. Related mother-child pairs always showed normalized repertoire overlap that was slightly higher than in unrelated mother-child pairs, though the difference was never significant. No persistent microchimeric T cell clones were detected, at a sensitivity of 90 to 100 clones per million clonotypes. Deep NGS was used in the study to compare the TCR beta repertoires of mothers and children and to look for features that separate related mother-child pairs from unrelated individuals. On average, the children were about 12 +/- 4 years old, while the mothers were approximately 40 +/- 4 years old. Libraries were sequenced on Illumina HiSeq 2000 with 100+100 nt paired-end reads after adapter ligation with NEBNext reagents. To avoid cross-contamination, the mother libraries and the child libraries were prepared a month apart and sequenced in separate runs. For each donor, between about 500,000 and 2,000,000 distinct TCR beta clonotypes were identified. Naive TCR beta clonotypes were estimated from low-frequency clonotypes matched to each donor's FACS-determined naive share, without sorting.

This sequence was found in a woman aged 40 to 55 in good health. Sequenced: blood. Rearrangement joined TRBV20-1 to TRBJ2-2; the D gene is possibly TRBD1, with 5 bases matching. The CDR3 reads as follows: CSARDLQGRSRELFF. The nucleotide sequence reads as follows: TGCAGTGCTAGAGATCTGCAGGGTCGGAGCCGGGAGCTGTTTTTT.